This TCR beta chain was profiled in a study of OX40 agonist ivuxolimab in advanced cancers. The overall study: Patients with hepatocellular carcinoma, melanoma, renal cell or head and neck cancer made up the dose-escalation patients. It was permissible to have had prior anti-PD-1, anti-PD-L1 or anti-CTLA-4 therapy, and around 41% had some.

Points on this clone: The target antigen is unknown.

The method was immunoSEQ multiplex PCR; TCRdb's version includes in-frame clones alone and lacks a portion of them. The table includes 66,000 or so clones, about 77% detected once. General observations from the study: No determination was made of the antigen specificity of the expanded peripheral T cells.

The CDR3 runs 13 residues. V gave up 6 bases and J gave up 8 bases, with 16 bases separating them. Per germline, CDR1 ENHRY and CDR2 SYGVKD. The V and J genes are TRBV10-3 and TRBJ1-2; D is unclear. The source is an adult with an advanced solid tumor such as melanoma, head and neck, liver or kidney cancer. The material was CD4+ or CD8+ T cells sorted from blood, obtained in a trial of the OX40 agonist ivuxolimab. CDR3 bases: TGTGCCATCAGCCCTTCAGATGTAGGAGGCTACACCTTC. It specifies CAISPSDVGGYTF.